These T cell receptor beta chains were read from a single sample in a study of blood T cell repertoires in COVID-19. Generated by immunoSEQ multiplex PCR, the TCRdb table keeps only in-frame clones and is missing some. The table has about 200,000 clones, around 80% seen once. Sequencing was done on a sample of peripheral blood. The receptors come from a woman older than 75 with COVID-19, enrolled during active disease. The CDR3 runs from the conserved cysteine through the conserved F or W.

TRBJ2-1 TRBV3-1/TRBV3-2 CASSQQPLTSREQFF
TRBJ1-5 TRBV27 CASSRSGWGNQPQHF
TRBJ2-7 TRBV7-3 CASSGGTGSSYEQYF
TRBJ1-1 TRBV3-1/TRBV3-2 CASSQGGRDTEAFF
TRBJ2-7 TRBV28 CASSFVRGSEQYF
TRBJ1-1 TRBV10-3 CATGSGDTEAFF
TRBJ1-2 TRBV7-3 CASSQGLPGQGLPDF
TRBJ2-2 TRBV2 CASRRDRGSPGELFF
TRBJ1-5 TRBV2 CASSEALTGNQPQHF
TRBJ2-6 TRBV11-3 CASSLGRGKGANVLTF